This TCR beta chain was captured by sequencing in a study of tumor-infiltrating lymphocytes in primary liver carcinoma. In the study overall: Patients comprised men and women whose ages fell between 30 and 69 years. Broader study findings: The overlap of tumor-adjacent and tumor-blood pairs was smaller than that of tumor region pairs.

Scientists recovered RNA and DNA together from roughly 18-30 mg of unsorted bulk tissue. The sampling covered five separate regions of each tumor. Tumor samples uniformly had over 75% viable tumor cells. Germline assignment: CDR1 SGHAT and CDR2 FQNNGV. The CDR3 extends over 15 amino acids. As regards this clonotype: What it binds is unknown. In this CDR3 the conserved last residue, phenylalanine or tryptophan, is missing, so a read error is likely.

From approximately 500 ng total RNA, TCR beta cDNA was generated with a primer in the constant region. Three nested multiplex PCR rounds, a slightly modified ARM-PCR method, built the TCR beta libraries. Investigators reported that the first two PCR rounds, at around 11 cycles each, used TRBV1-TRBV30 forward primers with a C-beta reverse primer. TCRdb fed the multiplex PCR reads into MiXCR, producing one record per CDR3 protein. The sample lists about 35,000 distinct CDR3 sequences, 74% occurring once. This TCR came from a middle-aged man with primary liver carcinoma and hepatitis B virus infection. Sequencing was performed on liver tumor tissue from sampling region 4. Documented subset: tumor region T4, right-lateral pole. V gene TRBV11-2 combines with J gene TRBJ2-6; D is perhaps TRBD1 or TRBD2 (5 bases each). DNA of the CDR3: TGTGCCACCCAGCGGCCGCGATCTGGGGCCGACGTCCTGACTCTC. It is translated as CATQRPRSGADVLTL.